These T cell receptor beta chains were read from a single sample in a study of technical replicates of blood from a handful of donors. Assay used: immunoSEQ multiplex PCR; TCRdb lists only in-frame clones, some missing. The repertoire holds around 83,000 clones, with approximately 95% as singletons. Sequencing was performed on T cells isolated from PBMCs. Receptors originate from a human donor in good health. CDR3s include the opening cysteine and the closing phenylalanine or tryptophan. A D gene is named only where the DNA matches it firmly. A row's size may be missing; if present it is once, few, many or a size class.

TRBJ2-7 TRBV6-5 TRBD1 NA CASSYGLAGGYEQYF TGTGCCAGCAGTTACGGACTGGCAGGGGGCTACGAGCAGTACTTC
TRBJ2-3 TRBV7-2 NA NA CASSPADTQYF TGTGCCAGCAGCCCTGCGGATACGCAGTATTTT
TRBJ2-5 TRBV14 NA NA CASSQNDPRGETQYF TGTGCCAGCAGCCAAAATGACCCCCGGGGAGAGACCCAGTACTTC
TRBJ2-1 TRBV28 TRBD1 NA CASRGQGPGIDEQFF TGTGCCAGCAGGGGACAGGGACCGGGCATCGATGAGCAGTTCTTC
TRBJ2-7 TRBV7-6 TRBD1 NA CASSSGQGLRYEQYF TGTGCCAGCAGCTCGGGACAGGGGCTTCGGTACGAGCAGTACTTC
TRBJ1-4 TRBV30 NA few CAWSVGEKLFF TGTGCCTGGAGTGTTGGGGAGAAACTGTTTTTT
TRBJ2-3 TRBV19 NA NA CASSMDRLTDTQYF TGTGCCAGTAGTATGGACAGACTCACAGATACGCAGTATTTT
TRBJ2-1 TRBV15 TRBD1 once CATSTRRQGANEQFF TGTGCCACCAGCACCCGACGACAGGGAGCCAATGAGCAGTTCTTC
TRBJ1-5 TRBV4-1 NA NA CASSQGAGNQPQHF TGCGCCAGCAGCCAGGGAGCGGGTAACCAGCCCCAGCATTTT
TRBJ2-1 TRBV5-1 TRBD2 NA CASSLGLAGGNEQFF TGCGCCAGCTCACTGGGACTAGCGGGGGGCAATGAGCAGTTCTTC
TRBJ1-1 TRBV5-8 NA NA CASSFSESEAFF TGTGCCAGCAGCTTCTCGGAGAGTGAAGCTTTCTTT
TRBJ1-1 TRBV28 NA NA CASSSIQGSTEAFF TGTGCCAGCAGTTCAATTCAGGGATCAACTGAAGCTTTCTTT
TRBJ1-4 TRBV5-4 NA NA CASSLGLGNAPEKLFF TGTGCCAGCAGCTTGGGATTGGGCAACGCTCCGGAAAAACTGTTTTTT
TRBJ1-2 TRBV19 NA NA CASSIRSPSNYGYTF TGTGCCAGTAGTATTAGATCGCCAAGTAACTATGGCTACACCTTC
TRBJ2-3 TRBV19 TRBD1 once CASSIGATGGTDTQYF TGTGCCAGTAGTATCGGAGCGACAGGGGGCACAGATACGCAGTATTTT
TRBJ1-2 TRBV10-2 TRBD1 NA CASSEGQGGGYTF TGCGCCAGCAGTGAGGGACAGGGCGGTGGCTACACCTTC
TRBJ1-1 TRBV7-9 TRBD1 NA CASSRGTAAEAFF TGTGCCAGCAGCCGCGGGACAGCTGCTGAAGCTTTCTTT
TRBJ1-6 TRBV19 TRBD1 few CASSISLGQGNSPLHF TGTGCCAGTAGTATAAGTTTGGGACAGGGGAATTCACCCCTCCACTTT
TRBJ2-1 TRBV20-1 NA NA CSAGQQFF TGCAGTGCGGGCCAGCAGTTCTTC
TRBJ1-4 TRBV6-5 NA NA CASSYSGLPEKLFF TGTGCCAGCAGTTATAGTGGGCTGCCTGAAAAACTGTTTTTT
TRBJ2-3 TRBV7-8 TRBD2 NA CASSLLSSGDTDTQYF TGTGCCAGCAGCTTACTAAGTAGCGGGGACACAGATACGCAGTATTTT
TRBJ1-2 TRBV13 TRBD1 NA CASRLLPQGADYGYTF TGTGCCAGCAGGCTTCTACCTCAGGGGGCGGACTATGGCTACACCTTC
TRBJ2-7 TRBV13 TRBD2 NA CASSQNSGGVYEQYF TGTGCCAGCAGTCAAAATAGCGGGGGGGTATACGAGCAGTACTTC
TRBJ1-2 TRBV6-1 NA NA CASSESSRGVDYGYTF TGTGCCAGCAGTGAAAGTTCCCGAGGCGTTGACTATGGCTACACCTTC
TRBJ2-1 TRBV5-1 NA NA CASSLVASDAYNEQFF TGCGCCAGCAGCTTGGTGGCTAGCGACGCGTACAATGAGCAGTTCTTC
TRBJ1-1 TRBV7-3 NA once CASSLSRLNTEAFF TGTGCCAGCAGCTTGTCTCGGTTGAACACTGAAGCTTTCTTT
TRBJ1-5 TRBV2 TRBD1 NA CASSPTTGYGQPQHF TGTGCCAGCAGCCCCACGACAGGGTATGGCCAGCCCCAGCATTTT
TRBJ2-7 TRBV5-4 NA NA CASSTPTSNYEQYF TGTGCCAGCAGCACCCCCACTTCAAACTACGAGCAGTACTTC
TRBJ1-2 TRBV19 NA NA CASIPRGSGDGYTF TGTGCCAGTATTCCCCGTGGGAGTGGCGATGGCTACACCTTC
TRBJ2-5 TRBV30 NA NA CAWSYNQETQYF TGTGCCTGGAGTTACAACCAAGAGACCCAGTACTTC
TRBJ2-7 TRBV4-2 TRBD2 NA CASSQLGLAGEQYF TGTGCCAGCAGCCAACTAGGACTAGCTGGAGAGCAGTACTTC
TRBJ2-7 TRBV5-4 TRBD1 NA CASSPAGGNYEQYF TGTGCCAGCAGTCCCGCAGGGGGCAACTACGAGCAGTACTTC
TRBJ1-6 TRBV19 NA NA CASSADRYNSPLHF TGTGCCAGTAGCGCCGACAGGTATAATTCACCCCTCCACTTT
TRBJ1-5 TRBV6-5 NA NA CASSPDLRSGQPQHF TGTGCCAGCAGTCCAGATCTCCGGTCGGGTCAGCCCCAGCATTTT
TRBJ2-3 TRBV4-2 TRBD2 NA CASSQVEGRGGLSDTQYF TGTGCCAGCAGCCAAGTCGAGGGTCGCGGGGGGCTCTCAGATACGCAGTATTTT
TRBJ1-4 TRBV4-1 NA NA CASSQEGKLFF TGCGCCAGCAGCCAGGAGGGAAAACTGTTTTTT
TRBJ2-1 TRBV2 TRBD2 NA CASSEASGRPWKGQFF TGTGCCAGCAGTGAAGCAAGCGGGAGGCCTTGGAAAGGGCAGTTCTTC
TRBJ1-3 TRBV28 TRBD1 NA CASSLRTGRNTIYF TGTGCCAGCAGTCTCAGGACAGGGAGAAACACCATATATTTT
TRBJ2-7 TRBV10-3 NA NA CAISESGLAEVYEQYF TGTGCCATCAGTGAGTCGGGACTCGCCGAAGTGTACGAGCAGTACTTC
TRBJ1-5 TRBV5-1 TRBD1 NA CASSLRGGGNQPQHF TGCGCCAGCAGCTTGCGAGGGGGCGGCAATCAGCCCCAGCATTTT
TRBJ1-5 TRBV27 TRBD1 once CASSWSGGQPQHF TGTGCCAGCAGTTGGTCAGGGGGTCAGCCCCAGCATTTT